A selection of T cell receptor beta chains follows, all from one sample in a study of shared clonotypes between healthy human individuals. Assay used: immunoSEQ multiplex PCR; TCRdb lists only in-frame clones, some missing. The data hold 2.5 million or so clones, with roughly nine tenths observed a single time. Sequenced sample: naive CD4+ T cells sorted from blood. The receptors here all came from a man aged 18 to 29 in good health. Each CDR3 is given with its conserved first and last residue. The D gene is left open where the match is weak. Size is omitted from some rows. Given values are once, few, many or a class for expanded clones.

j_gene: TRBJ2-7; v_gene: TRBV10-3; abundance: NA; d_gene: TRBD2; CDR3aa: CASKAGLAQYEQYF; CDR3nt: TGTGCCTCAAAGGCGGGACTAGCGCAATACGAGCAGTACTTC
j_gene: TRBJ2-7; v_gene: TRBV6-1; abundance: few; d_gene: NA; CDR3aa: CASSVGYEQYF; CDR3nt: TGTGCCAGCAGTGTAGGCTACGAGCAGTACTTC
j_gene: TRBJ1-2; v_gene: TRBV12-5; abundance: NA; d_gene: TRBD1; CDR3aa: CASGREGVGQGASGYTF; CDR3nt: TGTGCTAGTGGGCGAGAAGGAGTCGGACAGGGGGCATCTGGCTACACCTTC
j_gene: TRBJ1-5; v_gene: TRBV19; abundance: once; d_gene: NA; CDR3aa: CASKEGPGNQPQHF; CDR3nt: TGTGCCAGTAAGGAGGGTCCGGGCAATCAGCCCCAGCATTTT
j_gene: TRBJ2-1; v_gene: TRBV19; abundance: NA; d_gene: TRBD2; CDR3aa: CASSLKRTSGPYNEQFF; CDR3nt: TGTGCCAGTAGTCTGAAGAGGACTAGCGGGCCTTACAATGAGCAGTTCTTC
j_gene: TRBJ2-3; v_gene: TRBV4-1; abundance: NA; d_gene: NA; CDR3aa: CASSPRGESGTDTQYF; CDR3nt: TGCGCCAGCAGCCCGAGGGGGGAGAGCGGCACAGATACGCAGTATTTT
j_gene: TRBJ2-7; v_gene: TRBV9; abundance: NA; d_gene: TRBD2; CDR3aa: CASSPLSGGTYEQYF; CDR3nt: TGTGCCAGCAGCCCCCTAAGCGGGGGGACCTACGAGCAGTACTTC
j_gene: TRBJ2-1; v_gene: TRBV28; abundance: NA; d_gene: NA; CDR3aa: CASSFSTARYNEQFF; CDR3nt: TGTGCCAGCAGTTTCTCAACCGCCAGATACAATGAGCAGTTCTTC
j_gene: TRBJ2-3; v_gene: TRBV28; abundance: NA; d_gene: NA; CDR3aa: CASTDRRSGITDTQYF; CDR3nt: TGTGCCAGCACCGACAGAAGGTCTGGTATCACAGATACGCAGTATTTT
j_gene: TRBJ2-7; v_gene: TRBV7-2; abundance: NA; d_gene: TRBD2; CDR3aa: CASSSQSGRVPYEQYF; CDR3nt: TGTGCCAGCAGCTCCCAGAGCGGGAGGGTCCCCTACGAGCAGTACTTC
j_gene: TRBJ1-5; v_gene: TRBV6-4; abundance: NA; d_gene: NA; CDR3aa: CARVLWVTSSNQPQHF; CDR3nt: TGTGCCAGGGTCCTTTGGGTAACCTCCAGCAATCAGCCCCAGCATTTT
j_gene: TRBJ2-1; v_gene: TRBV7-9; abundance: NA; d_gene: NA; CDR3aa: CASSFHSGSSYNEQFF; CDR3nt: TGTGCCAGCAGCTTCCATAGCGGTAGCTCCTACAATGAGCAGTTCTTC
j_gene: TRBJ2-5; v_gene: TRBV21-1; abundance: once; d_gene: NA; CDR3aa: CASSYIGSWGGIQETQYF; CDR3nt: TGTGCCAGCAGTTACATCGGGTCTTGGGGGGGGATCCAAGAGACCCAGTACTTC
j_gene: TRBJ1-6; v_gene: TRBV5-5; abundance: NA; d_gene: NA; CDR3aa: CASSLAGVGNSPLHF; CDR3nt: TGTGCCAGCAGCTTGGCAGGGGTTGGTAATTCACCCCTCCACTTT
j_gene: TRBJ2-1; v_gene: TRBV7-9; abundance: NA; d_gene: TRBD1; CDR3aa: CASSRRTGGDEQFF; CDR3nt: TGTGCCAGCAGCCGACGGACAGGGGGTGATGAGCAGTTCTTC
j_gene: TRBJ1-2; v_gene: TRBV5-1; abundance: NA; d_gene: TRBD1; CDR3aa: CASSTYVQGASGYTF; CDR3nt: TGCGCCAGCAGCACGTACGTTCAGGGGGCGTCCGGCTACACCTTC
j_gene: TRBJ2-7; v_gene: TRBV18; abundance: NA; d_gene: NA; CDR3aa: CASSPQGVGEQYF; CDR3nt: TGTGCCAGCTCACCACAGGGGGTCGGGGAGCAGTACTTC
j_gene: TRBJ2-3; v_gene: TRBV7-2; abundance: NA; d_gene: TRBD2; CDR3aa: CASSLGGTSTDTQYF; CDR3nt: TGTGCCAGCAGCTTGGGGGGGACTAGCACAGATACGCAGTATTTT
j_gene: TRBJ2-7; v_gene: TRBV12-1; abundance: NA; d_gene: NA; CDR3aa: CASSFSVGSGRSYEQYF; CDR3nt: TGTGCCAGCAGCTTTTCCGTGGGTAGCGGGAGATCCTACGAGCAGTACTTC
j_gene: TRBJ2-1; v_gene: TRBV5-7; abundance: NA; d_gene: NA; CDR3aa: CASSPKGRPNEQFF; CDR3nt: TGTGCCAGCAGCCCCAAGGGAAGACCGAATGAGCAGTTCTTC
j_gene: TRBJ2-1; v_gene: TRBV6-1; abundance: NA; d_gene: TRBD2; CDR3aa: CASSGAGGWNEQFF; CDR3nt: TGTGCCAGCAGTGGTGCGGGAGGATGGAATGAGCAGTTCTTC
j_gene: TRBJ1-2; v_gene: TRBV19; abundance: once; d_gene: NA; CDR3aa: CASTEGTYGYTF; CDR3nt: TGTGCTAGTACGGAGGGCACCTATGGCTACACCTTC
j_gene: TRBJ2-5; v_gene: TRBV7-2; abundance: NA; d_gene: NA; CDR3aa: CASSLGGLETQYF; CDR3nt: TGTGCCAGCAGCTTAGGGGGACTAGAGACCCAGTACTTC
j_gene: TRBJ2-3; v_gene: TRBV10-2; abundance: once; d_gene: TRBD2; CDR3aa: CATGLAGTDTQYF; CDR3nt: TGCGCCACCGGACTAGCGGGCACAGATACGCAGTATTTT
j_gene: TRBJ2-6; v_gene: TRBV6-4; abundance: NA; d_gene: NA; CDR3aa: CASSDHTSGANVLTF; CDR3nt: TGTGCCAGCAGTGACCATACGTCTGGGGCCAACGTCCTGACTTTC
j_gene: TRBJ2-6; v_gene: TRBV19; abundance: NA; d_gene: NA; CDR3aa: CASRDIRGVASGANVLTF; CDR3nt: TGTGCCAGTAGGGACATAAGGGGAGTGGCCTCTGGGGCCAACGTCCTGACTTTC